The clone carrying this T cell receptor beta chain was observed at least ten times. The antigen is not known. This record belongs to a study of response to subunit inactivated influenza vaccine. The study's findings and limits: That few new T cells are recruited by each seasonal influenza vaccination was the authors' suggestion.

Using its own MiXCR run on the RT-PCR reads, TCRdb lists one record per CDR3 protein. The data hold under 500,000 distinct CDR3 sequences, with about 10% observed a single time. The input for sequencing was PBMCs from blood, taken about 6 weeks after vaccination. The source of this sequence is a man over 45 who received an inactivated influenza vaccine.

The CDR3 spells CASSYRHGELFF. CDR3 sequence (DNA): TGTGCCAGCAGTTATCGGCACGGGGAGCTGTTTTTT. This rearrangement joins TRBV6-2 or TRBV6-3 to TRBJ2-2; D gene ambiguous. From germline, CDR1 is MNHEY and CDR2 SVGEGT. The CDR3 has 12 amino acids. V gave up 3 bases and J gave up 7 bases, with 6 bases separating them.